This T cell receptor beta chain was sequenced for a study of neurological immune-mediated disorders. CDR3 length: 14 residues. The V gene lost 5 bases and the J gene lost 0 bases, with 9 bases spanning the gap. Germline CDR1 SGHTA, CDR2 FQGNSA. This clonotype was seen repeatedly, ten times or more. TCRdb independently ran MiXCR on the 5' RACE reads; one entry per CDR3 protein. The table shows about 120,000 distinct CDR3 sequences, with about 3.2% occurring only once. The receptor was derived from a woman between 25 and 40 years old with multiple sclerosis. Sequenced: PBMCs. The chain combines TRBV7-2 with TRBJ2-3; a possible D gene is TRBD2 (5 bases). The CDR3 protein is CASSREPSTDTQYF. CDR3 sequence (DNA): TGTGCCAGCAGCCGGGAACCTAGCACAGATACGCAGTATTTT.